This T cell receptor (beta chain) was recovered during a study of PD-1 blockade in mismatch repair-deficient tumors. Germline values: CDR1 GTSNPN, CDR2 SVGIG (reference sequence). With 2 bases clipped from V and 3 bases from J, the junction kept 9 bases outside the gene matches. The CDR3 runs 15 residues. Assay: immunoSEQ multiplex PCR; the TCRdb copy retains only in-frame clones and omits some. The data contain under 25,000 clones, 84% of them singletons. This chain uses TRBV30 with TRBJ1-2; 7 bases are a match to TRBD1. The material sequenced was peripheral blood, taken 2 weeks after starting pembrolizumab. The TCR sequence derives from an adult with mismatch repair-deficient cancer. CDR3 DNA: TGTGCCTGGAGTCTCCCCGGAGACAGGGACTATGGCTACACCTTC. This translates into CAWSLPGDRDYGYTF.